The text below deals with one T cell receptor (beta chain). This sample is part of a study of T cells after yellow fever vaccination. TCRdb itself ran the 5' RACE reads through MiXCR, one entry per CDR3 protein. Of fewer than 500,000 distinct CDR3 sequences in the sample, approximately 19% were seen once. The sequencing used PBMCs, collected before the yellow fever booster vaccination. The TCR originated in a man aged 18 to 30 who received the YFV17D yellow fever vaccine.

CDR3 loop: CASSLRQINSPLHF. The CDR3 nucleotides read TGTGCCAGCAGCCTTAGACAGATCAATTCACCCCTCCACTTT. V usage is TRBV7-9 and J usage is TRBJ1-6, with D tentatively TRBD1 (5 bases). From germline, CDR1 is SEHNR and CDR2 FQNEAQ (reference sequence). V was pared by 5 bases and J by 7 bases, with 12 bases between. CDR3 length: 14 amino acids.